Listed here are 32 T cell receptor beta chains from one sample, sequenced in a study of blood T cell repertoires in COVID-19. Only in-frame clones appear in the TCRdb table, and some are missing; sequencing was by immunoSEQ multiplex PCR. Among just under 300,000 clones listed, 70% to 90% were seen once. Sequencing used peripheral blood. Receptors originate from a man between 65 and 85 years old with acute or convalescent COVID-19.

V gene TRBV6-5 combines with J gene TRBJ2-7, with 11 bases fitting TRBD2. The ends lost 10 bases at V and 3 bases at J; junction bases unmatched: 11. CDR1 MNHEY and CDR2 SVGAGI come from the germline V gene. The CDR3 is 15 residues long. This CDR3 is CATTGGTSGGYEQYF. Written as DNA, the CDR3 is TGTGCCACCACCGGGGGAACTAGCGGGGGCTACGAGCAGTACTTC.

The J gene is TRBJ2-3, the V gene TRBV5-1, with D possibly TRBD1 on 7 matching bases. Germline CDR1 reads SGHRS; CDR2 reads YFSETQ. CDR3 length: 15 amino acids. The V end was cut by 4 bases, the J end by 2 bases, with 14 bases between. CDR3 coding DNA: TGCGCCAGCAGCGGTGGACAGGACTACACAGATACGCAGTATTTT. Its protein is CASSGGQDYTDTQYF.

V and J are TRBV5-1 and TRBJ2-7; 7 bases are shared with TRBD1. The trim removed 2 bases at V and 2 bases at J, leaving 7 bases unmatched. Per germline, CDR1 SGHRS and CDR2 YFSETQ. The CDR3 is made up of 15 amino acids. The CDR3 DNA reads as TGCGCCAGCAGCTTCGAGGGACAGAGAGCCTACGAGCAGTACTTC. Translation gives CASSFEGQRAYEQYF. The entire variable domain, with the rest obtained from reference TRBV5-1 and TRBJ2-7, is as follows: KAGVTQTPRYLIKTRGQQVTLSCSPISGHRSVSWYQQTPGQGLQFLFEYFSETQRNKGNFPGRFSGRQFSNSRSEMNVSTLELGDSALYLCASSFEGQRAYEQYFGPGTRLTVT.

The genes are TRBV6-2 or TRBV6-3 and TRBJ1-4; D gene uncertain. The V gene's germline CDR1 is MNHEY and CDR2 SVGEGT. The CDR3 is 13 residues long. The V and J ends lost 0 bases and 5 bases respectively, with 4 bases between them. CDR3 nucleotide sequence: TGTGCCAGCAGTTACTCGAGGAATGAAAAACTGTTTTTT. Its protein is CASSYSRNEKLFF.

The chain is built from TRBV15 and TRBJ1-4; maybe TRBD1 (5 bases). The CDR3 sequence is 15 residues long. Germline lookup yields CDR1 LNHNV and CDR2 YYDKDF (reference sequence). V was trimmed by 0 bases and J by 8 bases, leaving 13 bases between them. The CDR3 spells CATSRDRRVGEKLFF. The CDR3 nucleotides are TGTGCCACCAGCAGAGATCGCAGGGTTGGAGAAAAACTGTTTTTT.

The CDR3 region is CARSTTSWGTSYEQYF. As DNA, the CDR3 is TGTGCCAGAAGCACCACGTCGTGGGGGACATCTTACGAGCAGTACTTC. The rearrangement uses TRBV5-3 and TRBJ2-7; TRBD1 is a possible D gene (6 bases). TRBV5-3 is treated as an ORF (open reading frame) with a function not yet certain. V lost 4 bases, J lost 4 bases, and 21 bases lay in between. This CDR3 has 16 residues.

The chain carries TRBV25-1 and TRBJ1-1; no definite D call. Trimming shortened V by 5 bases and J by 3 bases, and 10 bases separated the two germline ends. The V gene's germline CDR1 is MGHDK and CDR2 SYGVNS. The CDR3 loop spans 13 amino acids. The CDR3: CASSRDGYTEAFF. In DNA, the CDR3 is TGTGCCAGCAGTCGGGATGGGTACACTGAAGCTTTCTTT. The full variable domain, rest sourced from reference TRBV25-1 and TRBJ1-1, is EADIYQTPRYLVIGTGKKITLECSQTMGHDKMYWYQQDPGMELHLIHYSYGVNSTEKGDLSSESTVSRIRTEHFPLTLESARPSHTSQYLCASSRDGYTEAFFGQGTRLTVV.

The chain carries TRBV21-1 and TRBJ2-1; the listed D gene, TRBD2, was not tested against the DNA. TRBV21-1 is flagged as a pseudogene. CDR3 length equals 18 residues. CDR3 in DNA: TGTGCCAGCACATCAAGGGGTAGCGGGATTCTCCTATGCAATGAGCAGTTCTTC. Protein product: CASTSRGSGILLCNEQFF.

This clone came up once. J is TRBJ1-2 and V is TRBV28; a weak D match, TRBD1 (6 bases). Germline CDR1 is MDHEN and CDR2 is SYDVKM. This CDR3 has 12 residues. Trimming removed 6 bases from V and 3 bases from J, with 8 bases in between. CDR3 DNA sequence: TGTGCCAGCAGGAACAGGGACTATGGCTACACCTTC. It yields the protein CASRNRDYGYTF.

CDR3 sequence: CASSLVGAGIGNTIYF. The DNA for the CDR3 is TGCGCCAGCAGCTTGGTGGGAGCGGGGATCGGAAACACCATATATTTT. V gene TRBV5-1 combines with J gene TRBJ1-3; D is unresolved. This CDR3 is 16 amino acids long. Germline V gene data show CDR1 as SGHRS and CDR2 as YFSETQ. Trimming pared 0 bases from V and 4 bases from J, leaving 14 bases between.

For this clone: At the DNA level, this CDR3 is encoded by other sequences in the same sample as well. The V call is TRBV3-1 (or the pseudogene TRBV3-2), the J call TRBJ1-2; perhaps TRBD1 as D (5 bases). Trimming cost V 0 bases and J 6 bases, with 8 bases left between them. This CDR3 comprises 13 residues. From germline, CDR1 is LGHDT and CDR2 YNNKEL (reference sequence). This CDR3 is CASSQEQGNGYTF. The CDR3 DNA reads as TGTGCCAGCAGCCAAGAGCAGGGTAATGGCTACACCTTC.

This chain connects TRBV14 to TRBJ1-2; 8 nucleotides align to TRBD1. The germline V gene encodes CDR1 SGHDN and CDR2 FVKESK. With V trimmed by 1 base and J by 6 bases, 1 base remained unmatched. This CDR3 has 13 amino acids. The CDR3 loop is CASSQATGDGYTF. CDR3 coding DNA: TGTGCCAGCAGCCAAGCGACAGGGGATGGCTACACCTTC.

This clone was observed a single time. The rearrangement joins TRBV7-9 to TRBJ2-1, with 8 bases fitting TRBD2. Germline-derived CDR1 and CDR2 are SEHNR and FQNEAQ (reference sequence). V lost 8 bases, J lost 4 bases, and 13 bases stayed unmatched. This CDR3 comprises 16 residues. CDR3 amino acids: CASSATGSGKYNEQFF. CDR3 in DNA: TGTGCCAGCTCCGCTACGGGTAGCGGGAAGTACAATGAGCAGTTCTTC.

This clone was detected only once. The gene calls are TRBV19 and TRBJ2-7, with 11 bases that match TRBD1. The CDR3 is 16 amino acids. Germline CDR1 is LNHDA and CDR2 is SQIVND (reference sequence). V trimming: 5 bases; J trimming: 1 base; junction bases outside the gene matches: 7. CDR3 sequence reads: CASSSLGTGGSYEQYF. DNA for the CDR3: TGTGCCAGTAGTTCCCTCGGGACAGGGGGATCCTACGAGCAGTACTTC.

The CDR3 loop is CASSQEKRAKNIQYF. In nucleotides, the CDR3 is TGCGCCAGCAGCCAAGAAAAACGGGCCAAAAACATTCAGTACTTC. The chain couples TRBV4-3 to TRBJ2-4; D is undetermined. The V end was cut by 0 bases, the J end by 1 base, with 7 bases between. Looked up from germline, CDR1 is LGHNA and CDR2 is YSLEER. This CDR3 has 15 amino acids.

V gene TRBV6-2 or TRBV6-3 combines with J gene TRBJ1-1; D ambiguous. Trimming cost V 3 bases and J 1 base, with 9 bases left between them. CDR1 is MNHEY, CDR2 SVGEGT, per germline. The CDR3 covers 14 residues. The CDR3 DNA reads as TGTGCCAGCAGTTATTCAGTTTCGAACACTGAAGCTTTCTTT. Translation gives CASSYSVSNTEAFF.

V gene TRBV4-2 combines with J gene TRBJ2-2, with 7 bases matching TRBD2. CDR1 LGHNA and CDR2 YNFKEQ come from the germline V gene. The CDR3 has 18 residues. V dropped 0 bases and J dropped 5; count of bases not matched to a gene: 12. The CDR3 loop reads CASSQETLRGGRTGELFF. The DNA for the CDR3 is TGTGCCAGCAGCCAAGAGACTCTCCGGGGAGGGCGGACCGGGGAGCTGTTTTTT.

The chain joins TRBV28 to TRBJ2-1; the D gene is possibly TRBD1 (6 bases). CDR1 and CDR2 (germline): MDHEN, SYDVKM. Trimming shortened V by 6 bases and J by 15 bases, and 18 bases separated the two germline ends. This CDR3 region has 12 residues. Written as DNA, the CDR3 is TGTGCCAGCAGCCAAAGATGGGGACAAGCGTTCTTC. This codes for CASSQRWGQAFF.

V is TRBV24-1 and J is TRBJ1-2; 8 nucleotides match TRBD1. The V gene end was trimmed by 4 bases and the J gene end by 7 bases; junction bases not matched to a gene: 4. Germline V gene sequence: CDR1 KGHDR, CDR2 SFDVKD. The CDR3 spans 13 residues. The CDR3 reads CATSERTGFGYTF. The CDR3 DNA is TGTGCCACCAGTGAACGGACAGGGTTTGGCTACACCTTC.

The chain recombines TRBV6-5 with TRBJ2-3, with unresolved D. V dropped 7 bases and J dropped 1 base, with 9 bases sitting between them. Germline V lookup: CDR1 MNHEY, CDR2 SVGAGI. There are 13 residues in the CDR3. The CDR3 loop is CASIQSGTDTQYF. The CDR3 nucleotides are TGTGCCAGCATCCAATCGGGCACAGATACGCAGTATTTT.

This sequence joins TRBV7-2 and TRBJ2-2; 7 bases are shared with TRBD2. V shed 7 bases and J 3 bases; nucleotides not matched to a gene: 11. The CDR3 length is 16 residues. Germline values: CDR1 SGHTA, CDR2 FQGNSA. In DNA form, the CDR3 reads TGTGCCAGCAACCCGGGGGGAGCCCTCGACACCGGGGAGCTGTTTTTT. Translation: CASNPGGALDTGELFF.

The rearrangement links TRBV6-5 to TRBJ1-4, with TRBD1 matching over 8 bases. This CDR3 region has 13 residues. V was pared by 9 bases and J by 8 bases, with 8 bases of the junction left unmatched. Germline-derived CDR1 and CDR2 are MNHEY and SVGAGI. CDR3 bases: TGTGCCAGTGTACAGGGGGTAAACGAAAAACTGTTTTTT. It encodes CASVQGVNEKLFF.

The V and J genes are TRBV6-2 or TRBV6-3 and TRBJ1-5; TRBD1 matches at 10 bases. The germline V gene encodes CDR1 MNHEY and CDR2 SVGEGT. With 2 bases clipped from V and 5 bases from J, the junction kept 3 bases outside the gene matches. The CDR3 has 15 residues. The CDR3, as DNA: TGTGCCAGCAGTTACGGGACAGGGGATTATCAGCCCCAGCATTTT. It is translated as CASSYGTGDYQPQHF.

V is TRBV28 and J is TRBJ1-6, with TRBD1 matching 7 bases. The germline V gene has CDR1 MDHEN and CDR2 SYDVKM. The V segment lost 2 bases and the J segment 6 bases; nucleotides outside the gene matches: 1. The CDR3 is 14 amino acids. DNA for the CDR3: TGTGCCAGCAGTTTAGGGACAGTTAATTCACCCCTCCACTTT. Translated: CASSLGTVNSPLHF.

The chain links TRBV5-1 to TRBJ2-5; 8 bases are a match to TRBD1. With 4 bases clipped from V and 4 bases from J, the junction kept 9 bases outside the gene matches. Germline-derived CDR1 and CDR2 are SGHRS and YFSETQ. This CDR3 spans 15 amino acids. Written as DNA, the CDR3 is TGCGCCAGCAGCGCGGGTACAGGGGGAGGAGAGACCCAGTACTTC. This gives the protein CASSAGTGGGETQYF.

This chain connects TRBV19 to TRBJ2-2, with D maybe TRBD2 (5 bases). V was clipped by 8 bases and J by 6 bases, with 13 bases between them. This CDR3 contains 13 residues. Germline CDR1 reads LNHDA; CDR2 reads SQIVND (reference sequence). This CDR3 reads CASGLRRAGELFF. CDR3 nucleotide sequence: TGTGCCAGTGGATTAAGGCGGGCCGGGGAGCTGTTTTTT.

This chain uses TRBV4-3 with TRBJ1-1; weak D call: TRBD1 (6 bases). V lost 1 base and J lost 3, with 12 bases in between. The CDR3 totals 15 residues. Germline V CDR1 and CDR2: LGHNA, YSLEER. The chain's CDR3 is CASSQVQGRDTEAFF. In DNA form, the CDR3 reads TGCGCCAGCAGCCAAGTTCAGGGGAGGGACACTGAAGCTTTCTTT.

A single count supports this clone. The genes are TRBV5-1 and TRBJ1-4; TRBD1 is a possible D gene (5 bases). This CDR3 is 14 amino acids long. Germline CDR1 SGHRS, CDR2 YFSETQ. V lost 1 base and J lost 3, with 7 bases in between. CDR3 protein: CASSLQGSNEKLFF. The CDR3 DNA sequence: TGCGCCAGCAGCTTGCAGGGCTCTAATGAAAAACTGTTTTTT.

This chain uses TRBV7-2 with TRBJ2-7, with TRBD2 matching 8 bases. This CDR3 spans 16 amino acids. Looked up from germline, CDR1 is SGHTA and CDR2 is FQGNSA. V gave up 0 bases and J gave up 4 bases; unmatched junction bases: 8. CDR3 in amino acids: CASSLAVSGSLYEQYF. The DNA of the CDR3 is TGTGCCAGCAGCTTAGCGGTGAGCGGGAGTCTATACGAGCAGTACTTC.

The J gene is TRBJ2-1, the V gene TRBV6-6; D perhaps matches TRBD2 (6 bases). With 6 bases removed from V and 6 bases from J, the gap between germline ends came to 21 bases. Germline V lookup: CDR1 MNHNY, CDR2 SVGAGI (reference sequence). The CDR3 sequence is 16 residues long. CDR3 sequence reads: CASRGRPGEEGNEQFF. The CDR3 coding sequence is TGTGCCAGCAGGGGGAGACCGGGAGAGGAGGGCAATGAGCAGTTCTTC.

The chain is built from TRBV6-9 and TRBJ1-6; TRBD1 aligns across 9 bases. CDR1 is MNHGY, CDR2 SVAAGI, per germline. This CDR3 comprises 17 residues. The V segment lost 4 bases and the J segment 0 bases; nucleotides outside the gene matches: 4. The chain's CDR3 is CASSSDRGSSYNSPLHF. CDR3 DNA: TGTGCCAGCAGTTCGGACAGGGGTAGCTCCTATAATTCACCCCTCCACTTT.

The gene calls are TRBV5-1 and TRBJ1-2; 7 nucleotides agree with TRBD1. From germline, CDR1 is SGHRS and CDR2 YFSETQ. V lost 4 bases, J lost 4 bases, and 10 bases stayed unmatched. This CDR3 region has 15 residues. CDR3 sequence (DNA): TGCGCCAGCAGCAAAGGACAGGAGCGGTTCTATGGCTACACCTTC. Translated, it gives CASSKGQERFYGYTF.